This T cell receptor beta chain was retrieved from a study of cytomegalovirus exposure and HLA in healthy donors. Study as a whole: Genotyping of hundreds of donors showed that 80% to 85% belonged to the Caucasian-associated ancestry cluster.

Amplification used 60 Vbeta primers and 13 Jbeta primers. The method was immunoSEQ multiplex PCR; TCRdb's version includes in-frame clones alone and lacks a portion of them. The repertoire has 75,000 to 100,000 clones, around 74% of them found once; the top ten carry 13% to 15%. The germline CDR1 and CDR2 sequences are MNHEY and SMNVEV (reference sequence). The CDR3 contains 16 residues. V gave up 7 bases and J gave up 4 bases; unmatched junction bases: 10. The rearrangement links TRBV27 to TRBJ2-2, with 9 positions matching TRBD2. The source of this sequence is a woman aged 70 to 79 in good health and CMV-seropositive. The sample taken for sequencing was PBMCs. CDR3 protein: CASKPNSGSVTGELFF. The CDR3 nucleotides read TGTGCCAGCAAACCCAATAGCGGGAGTGTCACCGGGGAGCTGTTTTTT.